This TCR beta chain was retrieved from a study of CD8+ T cells in alopecia areata. Notes on the study in general: Patients shared TCRs less clearly than mice did, possibly for HLA-related reasons. Sequenced scalp T cells also include alphabeta T cells resident in normal skin.

Only a few counts were recorded for this clone. The antigen is not known. Sequencing relied on a cDNA template that was reverse transcribed from extracted RNA. Produced via immunoSEQ multiplex PCR; TCRdb's table is partial and in-frame only. The profile covers about 200,000 clones, with just over 55% appearing a single time and nearly 5% taken by the ten largest. V lost 0 bases, J lost 11 bases, and 5 bases lay in between. This CDR3 is 10 amino acids long. Germline assignment: CDR1 SGDLS and CDR2 YYNGEE. The chain joins TRBV9 to TRBJ1-1; unclear D gene. This receptor was obtained from a human donor in good health. The sample consisted of CD8+ T cells sorted from blood. The CDR3 DNA is TGTGCCAGCAGCGTAGGGTTTGCTTTCTTT. Amino acids: CASSVGFAFF.